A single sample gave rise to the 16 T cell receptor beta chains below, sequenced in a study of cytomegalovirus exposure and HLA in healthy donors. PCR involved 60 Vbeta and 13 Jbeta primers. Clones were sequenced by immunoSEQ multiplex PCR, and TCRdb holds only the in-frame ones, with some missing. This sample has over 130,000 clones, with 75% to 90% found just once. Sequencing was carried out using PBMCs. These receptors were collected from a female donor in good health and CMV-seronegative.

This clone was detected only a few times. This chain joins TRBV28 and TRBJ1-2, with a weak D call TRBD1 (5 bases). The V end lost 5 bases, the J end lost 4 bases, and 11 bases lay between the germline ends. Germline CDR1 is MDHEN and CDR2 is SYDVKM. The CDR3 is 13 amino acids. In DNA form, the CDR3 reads TGTGCCAGCAGTCCGGACATCTTCTATGGCTACACCTTC. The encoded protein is CASSPDIFYGYTF.

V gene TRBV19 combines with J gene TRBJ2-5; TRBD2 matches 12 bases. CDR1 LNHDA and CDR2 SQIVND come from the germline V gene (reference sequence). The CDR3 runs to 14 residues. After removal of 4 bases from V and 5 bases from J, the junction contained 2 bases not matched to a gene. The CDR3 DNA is TGTGCCAGTAGTACGACTAGCGGGAGTGAGACCCAGTACTTC. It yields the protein CASSTTSGSETQYF. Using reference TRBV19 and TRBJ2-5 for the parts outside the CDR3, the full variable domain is DGGITQSPKYLFRKEGQNVTLSCEQNLNHDAMYWYRQDPGQGLRLIYYSQIVNDFQKGDIAEGYSVSREKKESFPLTVTSAQKNPTAFYLCASSTTSGSETQYFGPGTRLLVL.

The DNA of the CDR3 is TGCGCCAGCAGCTTGGGTTCAGGGGGCGTAGAGACCCAGTACTTC. It encodes CASSLGSGGVETQYF. The chain is built from TRBV5-1 and TRBJ2-5; 8 bases are a match to TRBD1. CDR1 is SGHRS, CDR2 YFSETQ, per germline. The CDR3 has 15 amino acids. V lost 0 bases, J lost 4 bases, and 5 bases stayed unmatched.

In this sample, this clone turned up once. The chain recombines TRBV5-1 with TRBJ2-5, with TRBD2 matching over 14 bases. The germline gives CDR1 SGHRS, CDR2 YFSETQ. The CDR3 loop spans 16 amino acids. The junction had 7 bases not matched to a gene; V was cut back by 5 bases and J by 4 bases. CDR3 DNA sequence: TGCGCCAGCAGGGAGACTAGCGGGAGGGTTAGAGAGACCCAGTACTTC. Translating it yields CASRETSGRVRETQYF.

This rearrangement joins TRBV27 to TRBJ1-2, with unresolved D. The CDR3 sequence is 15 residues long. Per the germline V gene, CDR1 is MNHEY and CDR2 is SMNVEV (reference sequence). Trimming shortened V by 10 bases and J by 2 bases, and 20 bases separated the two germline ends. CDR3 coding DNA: TGTGCCACCGGGAGGGCGGTGATATCGAACTATGGCTACACCTTC. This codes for CATGRAVISNYGYTF.

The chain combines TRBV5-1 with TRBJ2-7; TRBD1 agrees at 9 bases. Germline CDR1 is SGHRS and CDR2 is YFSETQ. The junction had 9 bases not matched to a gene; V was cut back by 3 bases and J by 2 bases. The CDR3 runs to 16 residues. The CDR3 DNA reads TGCGCCAGCAGCTCTCACCCGGGACAGGGTCCCTACGAGCAGTACTTC. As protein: CASSSHPGQGPYEQYF.

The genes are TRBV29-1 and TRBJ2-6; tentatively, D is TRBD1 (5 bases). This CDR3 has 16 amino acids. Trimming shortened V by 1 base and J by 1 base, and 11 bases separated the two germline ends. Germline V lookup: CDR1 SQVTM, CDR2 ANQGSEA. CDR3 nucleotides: TGCAGCGTTGAAGGGACACCAGAATCTGGGGCCAACGTCCTGACTTTC. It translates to CSVEGTPESGANVLTF. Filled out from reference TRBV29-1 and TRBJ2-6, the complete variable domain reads SAVISQKPSRDICQRGTSLTIQCQVDSQVTMMFWYRQQPGQSLTLIATANQGSEATYESGFVIDKFPISRPNLTFSTLTVSNMSPEDSSIYLCSVEGTPESGANVLTFGAGSRLTVL.

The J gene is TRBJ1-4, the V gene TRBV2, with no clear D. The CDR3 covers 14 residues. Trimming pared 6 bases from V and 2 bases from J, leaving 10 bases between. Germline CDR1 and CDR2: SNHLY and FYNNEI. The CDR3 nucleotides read TGTGCCAGCAGACCAGTATCCACTAATGAAAAACTGTTTTTT. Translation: CASRPVSTNEKLFF.

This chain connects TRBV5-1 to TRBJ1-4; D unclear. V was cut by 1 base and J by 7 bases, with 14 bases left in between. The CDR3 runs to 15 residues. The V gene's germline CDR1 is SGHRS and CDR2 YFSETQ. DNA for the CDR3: TGCGCCAGCAGCTTGCGGGGTGCGTTTGGTGAAAAACTGTTTTTT. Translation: CASSLRGAFGEKLFF.

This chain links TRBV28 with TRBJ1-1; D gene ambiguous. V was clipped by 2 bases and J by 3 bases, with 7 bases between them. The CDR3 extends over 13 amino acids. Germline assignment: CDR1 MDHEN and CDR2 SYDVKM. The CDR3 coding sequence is TGTGCCAGCAGTTTAGGGCAGTACACTGAAGCTTTCTTT. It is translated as CASSLGQYTEAFF.

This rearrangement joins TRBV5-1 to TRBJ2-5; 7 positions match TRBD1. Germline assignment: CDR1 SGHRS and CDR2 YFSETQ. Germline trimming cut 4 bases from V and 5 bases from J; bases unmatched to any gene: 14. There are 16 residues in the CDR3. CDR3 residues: CASSPSGPRTGETQYF. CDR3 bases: TGCGCCAGCAGCCCCTCCGGACCGAGGACAGGCGAGACCCAGTACTTC.

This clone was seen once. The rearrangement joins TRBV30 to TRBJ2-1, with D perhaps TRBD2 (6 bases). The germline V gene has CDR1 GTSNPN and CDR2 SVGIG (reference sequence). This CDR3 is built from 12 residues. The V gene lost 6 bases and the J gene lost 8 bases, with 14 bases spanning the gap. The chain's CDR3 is CACTTSIDEQFF. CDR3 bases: TGTGCCTGCACTACTAGCATCGATGAGCAGTTCTTC.

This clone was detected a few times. CDR3 sequence: CASSLRDINEKLFF. The CDR3, as DNA: TGTGCCAGCAGCTTACGGGACATTAATGAAAAACTGTTTTTT. The chain is built from TRBV7-9 and TRBJ1-4; D possibly corresponds to TRBD1 (6 bases). CDR1 SEHNR and CDR2 FQNEAQ come from the germline V gene (reference sequence). V gave up 2 bases and J gave up 4 bases, with 8 bases separating them. CDR3 size: 14 residues. Using reference TRBV7-9 and TRBJ1-4 for the parts outside the CDR3, the full variable domain is DTGVSQNPRHKITKRGQNVTFRCDPISEHNRLYWYRQTLGQGPEFLTYFQNEAQLEKSRLLSDRFSAERPKGSFSTLEIQRTEQGDSAMYLCASSLRDINEKLFFGSGTQLSVL.

As DNA, the CDR3 is TGTGCCAGCAGAAAGGGGGCCTCCACTGAAGCTTTCTTT. It codes for CASRKGASTEAFF. The gene calls are TRBV6-1 and TRBJ1-1; 7 bases fit TRBD1. Germline V gives CDR1 MNHNS, CDR2 SASEGT. The V and J ends lost 6 bases and 4 bases, in that order; junction bases with no gene match: 5. The CDR3 totals 13 residues.

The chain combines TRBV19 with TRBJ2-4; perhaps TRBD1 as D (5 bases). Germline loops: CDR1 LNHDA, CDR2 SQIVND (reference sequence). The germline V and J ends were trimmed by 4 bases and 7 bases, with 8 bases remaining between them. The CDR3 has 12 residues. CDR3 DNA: TGTGCCAGTAGTAATTACAGGAACATTCAGTACTTC. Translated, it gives CASSNYRNIQYF.

Written as DNA, the CDR3 is TGTGCCAGCAGTTGGACCGGGACAGCGAACACCGGGGAGCTGTTTTTT. Its translation is CASSWTGTANTGELFF. The V and J genes are TRBV27 and TRBJ2-2, with 7 bases identical to TRBD1. The junction had 5 bases not matched to a gene; V was cut back by 4 bases and J by 0 bases. This CDR3 has 16 residues. The germline V gene encodes CDR1 MNHEY and CDR2 SMNVEV (reference sequence).